Shown below are 32 T cell receptor beta chains from a single sample sequenced in a study of OX40 agonist ivuxolimab in advanced cancers. Clones were sequenced by immunoSEQ multiplex PCR, and TCRdb holds only the in-frame ones, with some missing. This sample has around 72,000 clones; 89% occur once, and the top ten carry 10% to 12%. Sequences were derived from CD4+ or CD8+ T cells sorted from blood, sampled in a trial of the OX40 agonist ivuxolimab. The receptor source for this set is an adult with an advanced solid tumor such as melanoma, head and neck, liver or kidney cancer.

J is TRBJ2-1 and V is TRBV5-1; 9 positions match TRBD2. Germline V gives CDR1 SGHRS, CDR2 YFSETQ. Trimming cost V 6 bases and J 11 bases; bases outside gene matches: 12. CDR3 length: 14 amino acids. CDR3: CASMPGTSWDQQFF. DNA of the CDR3: TGCGCCAGCATGCCAGGGACTAGCTGGGACCAGCAGTTCTTC.

The rearrangement joins TRBV7-8 to TRBJ2-5, with D hard to call. V was cut by 3 bases and J by 7 bases, with 12 bases left in between. Per the germline V gene, CDR1 is SGHVS and CDR2 is FQNEAQ. This CDR3 contains 13 residues. For the CDR3, the DNA is TGTGCCAGCAGCTTTTCGGCTTCGCGGACCCAGTACTTC. This gives the protein CASSFSASRTQYF.

A single count supports this clone. The J gene is TRBJ1-4, the V gene TRBV18; D is undetermined. Trimming shortened V by 2 bases and J by 7 bases, and 8 bases separated the two germline ends. Germline lookup yields CDR1 KGHSH and CDR2 LQKENI. There are 13 residues in the CDR3. CDR3 loop: CASSPGQSEKLFF. CDR3 nucleotides: TGTGCCAGCTCACCAGGGCAGAGTGAAAAACTGTTTTTT.

The chain carries TRBV10-2 and TRBJ2-7; perhaps TRBD2 as D (7 bases). The CDR3 is 15 amino acids. V lost 8 bases and J 0 bases, leaving 17 bases between the germline ends. Germline CDR1 WSHSY, CDR2 SAAADI. CDR3 sequence: CASLGGGGLSYEQYF. CDR3 bases: TGCGCCAGCCTAGGGGGGGGCGGACTCTCCTACGAGCAGTACTTC.

This clone came up once. The gene calls are TRBV5-1 and TRBJ2-5; 8 nucleotides align to TRBD2. Germline values: CDR1 SGHRS, CDR2 YFSETQ. With V trimmed by 3 bases and J by 5 bases, 12 bases remained unmatched. This CDR3 comprises 16 residues. The CDR3 DNA reads TGCGCCAGCAGCTCTGGAAGTCTTAGCGGGGCGGAGACCCAGTACTTC. It is translated as CASSSGSLSGAETQYF.

This chain uses TRBV6-5 with TRBJ1-5; TRBD1 matches 11 bases. Unmatched junction bases numbered 3, after V lost 8 bases and J lost 6 bases. The CDR3 extends over 13 amino acids. The V gene's germline CDR1 is MNHEY and CDR2 SVGAGI. The CDR3 DNA sequence: TGTGCCAGCGAGGGACAGGGGGTTCAGCCCCAGCATTTT. It specifies CASEGQGVQPQHF.

This clone showed up just once. The rearrangement uses TRBV27 and TRBJ2-2; TRBD1 agrees at 8 bases. The CDR3 spans 15 residues. V lost 8 bases, J lost 0 bases, and 5 bases stayed unmatched. The germline CDR1 and CDR2 sequences are MNHEY and SMNVEV (reference sequence). This CDR3 reads CASGTGGTNTGELFF. The CDR3 nucleotides read TGTGCCAGCGGAACAGGGGGAACGAACACCGGGGAGCTGTTTTTT.

This clone occurred once. The chain combines TRBV6-6 with TRBJ2-5; D is uncertain. The DNA end is more similar to TRBJ2-7, so the J call may be wrong. The V gene's germline CDR1 is MNHNY and CDR2 SVGAGI (reference sequence). The CDR3 has 14 amino acids. Here the CDR3 DNA reads TGTGCCAGCAGTTACTCGAGGCTCTCCTACGAGCAGTACTTC. It translates to CASSYSRLSYEQYF.

This chain uses TRBV11-3 with TRBJ2-1; TRBD2 agrees at 7 bases. This CDR3 spans 13 amino acids. V was pared by 7 bases and J by 6 bases, with 6 bases of the junction left unmatched. CDR1 and CDR2 (germline): SGHNT, YENEEA. The CDR3 region has the DNA TGTGCCAGCACCGCCCCGGGAGGCAATGAGCAGTTCTTC. Amino acids: CASTAPGGNEQFF.

The rearrangement links TRBV28 to TRBJ1-2, with TRBD1 matching over 8 bases. V dropped 6 bases and J dropped 4; count of bases not matched to a gene: 10. CDR1 and CDR2 (germline): MDHEN, SYDVKM. There are 15 residues in the CDR3. CDR3 in amino acids: CASRSYGTGGYGYTF. CDR3 coding DNA: TGTGCCAGCAGATCTTACGGGACAGGCGGCTATGGCTACACCTTC.

The V and J genes are TRBV5-1 and TRBJ1-1; TRBD1 is a possible D gene (5 bases). CDR1 is SGHRS and CDR2 is YFSETQ in the germline V gene. This CDR3 has 14 residues. Trimming took 0 bases from V and 1 from J, leaving 7 bases between them. The CDR3 region has the DNA TGCGCCAGCAGCTTGGACGGGGGGAACACTGAAGCTTTCTTT. Its protein is CASSLDGGNTEAFF. Full variable domain (rest looked up from reference TRBV5-1 and TRBJ1-1): KAGVTQTPRYLIKTRGQQVTLSCSPISGHRSVSWYQQTPGQGLQFLFEYFSETQRNKGNFPGRFSGRQFSNSRSEMNVSTLELGDSALYLCASSLDGGNTEAFFGQGTRLTVV.

The CDR3 nucleotides read TGTGCCAGCAGCTTAACCGGGGAGCTGTTTTTT. Its protein product is CASSLTGELFF. This chain links TRBV7-6 with TRBJ2-2; no firm D call. This CDR3 is 11 amino acids long. The germline gives CDR1 SGHVS, CDR2 FNYEAQ. The V and J ends lost 2 bases and 5 bases respectively, with 0 bases between them.

This chain links TRBV6-5 with TRBJ1-1; weak D call: TRBD1 (5 bases). Germline-derived CDR1 and CDR2 are MNHEY and SVGAGI. V was trimmed by 6 bases and J by 1 base, leaving 12 bases between them. The CDR3 is 14 amino acids. The CDR3 bases are TGTGCCAGCAGCCCTCAGGGAAGGAACACTGAAGCTTTCTTT. Its translation: CASSPQGRNTEAFF.

The chain carries TRBV4-2 and TRBJ1-2; perhaps TRBD1 as D (6 bases). Germline assignment: CDR1 LGHNA and CDR2 YNFKEQ. This CDR3 has 16 amino acids. Trimming took 1 base from V and 1 from J, leaving 13 bases between them. Here the CDR3 DNA reads TGTGCCAGCAGCCAAGTCACGGGGGCCTTTAACTATGGCTACACCTTC. The encoded protein is CASSQVTGAFNYGYTF.

The genes are TRBV9 and TRBJ1-2, with 7 positions matching TRBD1. Germline CDR1 SGDLS, CDR2 YYNGEE. The CDR3 runs to 14 residues. Germline trimming cut 3 bases from V and 0 bases from J; bases unmatched to any gene: 2. The CDR3: CASSAQGANYGYTF. In DNA, the CDR3 is TGTGCCAGCAGCGCCCAGGGGGCTAACTATGGCTACACCTTC. Full variable domain (rest looked up from reference TRBV9 and TRBJ1-2): DSGVTQTPKHLITATGQRVTLRCSPRSGDLSVYWYQQSLDQGLQFLIQYYNGEERAKGNILERFSAQQFPDLHSELNLSSLELGDSALYFCASSAQGANYGYTFGSGTRLTVV.

This clone was detected once. V is TRBV5-5 and J is TRBJ2-2; D uncertain. V was clipped by 0 bases and J by 0 bases, with 9 bases between them. There are 16 residues in the CDR3. Germline V gene lookup returns CDR1 SGHKS and CDR2 YYEKEE (reference sequence). This chain's CDR3 is CASSLVYAANTGELFF. DNA of the CDR3: TGTGCCAGCAGCTTGGTGTACGCCGCGAACACCGGGGAGCTGTTTTTT.

The V gene is TRBV13, the J gene TRBJ2-3; 7 bases are shared with TRBD1. Trimming cost V 5 bases and J 5 bases; bases outside gene matches: 4. The CDR3 length is 13 residues. Germline V lookup: CDR1 PRHDT, CDR2 FYEKMQ (reference sequence). CDR3 sequence reads: CASSRQGRDTQYF. The CDR3 coding sequence is TGTGCCAGCAGCCGACAGGGAAGAGATACGCAGTATTTT.

Regarding this clone: A junction boundary mismatches the germline segment, possibly from a read error. The V and J genes are TRBV7-6 and TRBJ2-7; 12 bases fit TRBD2. The CDR3 has 15 amino acids. Germline assignment: CDR1 SGHVS and CDR2 FNYEAQ. The CDR3 protein is CASSLTSGSSVEQHF. The DNA for the CDR3 is TGTGCCAGCAGCCTGACTAGCGGGAGTTCAGTTGAGCAGCACTTC.

This clone showed up just a few times. V is TRBV18 and J is TRBJ2-7; TRBD2 matches at 8 bases. CDR3 length: 13 amino acids. V was clipped by 6 bases and J by 5 bases; unmatched bases: 6. Germline V gene sequence: CDR1 KGHSH, CDR2 LQKENI. DNA for the CDR3: TGTGCCAGCTCCCTGGAGCGGGAGCACGAGCAGTACTTC. Translated: CASSLEREHEQYF.

The rearrangement uses TRBV25-1 and TRBJ2-1; D is uncertain. Germline V lookup: CDR1 MGHDK, CDR2 SYGVNS. Trimming took off 6 bases at V and 0 bases at J, with 9 bases between the two ends. CDR3 size: 14 residues. CDR3 nucleotides: TGTGCCAGCAGCAGACTCAGCTCCTACAATGAGCAGTTCTTC. Translated, it gives CASSRLSSYNEQFF.

This chain connects TRBV6-1 to TRBJ2-7; 8 bases align to TRBD2. CDR1 and CDR2 (germline): MNHNS, SASEGT. The CDR3 is made up of 15 amino acids. V shed 2 bases, J shed 4 bases, and the junction held 7 bases outside the gene matches. The CDR3 loop is CASSEIVSGIYEQYF. CDR3 nucleotides: TGTGCCAGCAGTGAAATCGTTAGCGGGATATACGAGCAGTACTTC.

The gene calls are TRBV18 and TRBJ1-2, with D perhaps matching TRBD1 (6 bases). V was shortened by 2 bases and J by 7 bases, with 14 bases between the two germline ends. The CDR3 is 14 residues long. Per the germline V gene, CDR1 is KGHSH and CDR2 is LQKENI. The CDR3 DNA reads TGTGCCAGCTCACCAGGGAGGGGGTACTCTGGCTACACCTTC. Its protein is CASSPGRGYSGYTF.

The gene calls are TRBV6-1 and TRBJ2-1; 9 bases align to TRBD1. Losses at the gene ends were 6 bases for V and 2 bases for J; bases not matched to a gene: 2. The CDR3 covers 14 residues. The germline V gene encodes CDR1 MNHNS and CDR2 SASEGT. CDR3 protein: CASRDRGPYNEQFF. The CDR3 DNA reads TGTGCCAGCAGGGACAGGGGACCCTACAATGAGCAGTTCTTC.

The V gene is TRBV4-1, the J gene TRBJ2-1; D is perhaps TRBD1 (6 bases). The V end lost 0 bases, the J end lost 4 bases, and 10 bases lay between the germline ends. Germline V gene data show CDR1 as MGHRA and CDR2 as YSYEKL. The CDR3 is 15 amino acids. The CDR3 DNA sequence: TGCGCCAGCAGCCAAGATCCAACAGGGTACAATGAGCAGTTCTTC. Residues: CASSQDPTGYNEQFF.

The chain is built from TRBV19 and TRBJ1-3; D gene unclear. The CDR3 extends over 14 amino acids. Germline V gene lookup returns CDR1 LNHDA and CDR2 SQIVND (reference sequence). Between the trimmed V and J ends, which lost 4 bases and 0 bases, there was a span of 7 bases. The CDR3 region is CASSTQTSGNTIYF. The CDR3 DNA sequence: TGTGCCAGTAGTACGCAGACCTCTGGAAACACCATATATTTT.

This rearrangement joins TRBV11-3 to TRBJ1-3; tentatively, D is TRBD1 (5 bases). V was trimmed by 5 bases and J by 2 bases, leaving 13 bases between them. The CDR3 has 15 residues. Germline V gene sequence: CDR1 SGHNT, CDR2 YENEEA. DNA of the CDR3: TGTGCCAGCAGCGCCCGGGGCGGCCCTGGAAACACCATATATTTT. Its protein product is CASSARGGPGNTIYF.

The chain combines TRBV4-2 with TRBJ2-3, with D possibly matching TRBD2 (6 bases). The CDR3 is 13 amino acids. The germline V and J ends were trimmed by 4 bases and 6 bases, with 11 bases remaining between them. Germline values: CDR1 LGHNA, CDR2 YNFKEQ. The CDR3 nucleotides read TGTGCCAGCAGCCCTCAAGCGGGCGATACGCAGTATTTT. Translation gives CASSPQAGDTQYF.

The chain links TRBV5-1 to TRBJ2-1; the match to TRBD2 covers 14 bases. Trimming removed 0 bases from V and 9 bases from J; junction bases left unmatched: 2. Germline lookup yields CDR1 SGHRS and CDR2 YFSETQ. The CDR3 covers 15 residues. CDR3 in DNA: TGCGCCAGCAGCTTGGGACTAGCGGGGGGGCTTGAGCAGTTCTTC. Its protein is CASSLGLAGGLEQFF.

The V call is TRBV11-2, the J call TRBJ2-5; 10 positions agree with TRBD1. J lost 8 bases, V lost 5 bases, and 8 bases had no gene match. Germline loops: CDR1 SGHAT, CDR2 FQNNGV. This CDR3 region has 14 residues. CDR3 residues: CASSLRTGGVTQYF. DNA for the CDR3: TGTGCCAGCAGCCTACGGACAGGGGGGGTAACCCAGTACTTC.

CDR3 DNA sequence: TGCGCCAGCAGTGAGGGAGTCTCCTACGAGCAGTACTTC. It translates to CASSEGVSYEQYF. The chain joins TRBV10-1 to TRBJ2-7; D call uncertain. Germline V CDR1 and CDR2: WNHNN, SYGVQD (reference sequence). CDR3 length: 13 residues. Trimming took off 2 bases at V and 0 bases at J, with 5 bases between the two ends.

The chain employs TRBV7-9 and TRBJ2-6; 8 nucleotides align to TRBD1. The CDR3 totals 15 residues. The V and J ends lost 6 bases and 3 bases, in that order; junction bases with no gene match: 4. Germline CDR1 SEHNR, CDR2 FQNEAQ (reference sequence). The CDR3 DNA is TGTGCCAGCAGAGACAGGGGTGGTGGGGCCAACGTCCTGACTTTC. Protein: CASRDRGGGANVLTF.

V is TRBV20-1 and J is TRBJ1-2; D gene uncertain. From germline, CDR1 is DFQATT and CDR2 SNEGSKA (reference sequence). The CDR3 is made up of 9 amino acids. Trimming shortened V by 6 bases and J by 3 bases, and 2 bases separated the two germline ends. CDR3 DNA: TGCAGTGCAGACTATGGCTACACCTTC. This translates into CSADYGYTF.